The clone carrying this T cell receptor beta chain was found many times. Its antigen is undetermined. This entry belongs to a study of response to subunit inactivated influenza vaccine. Notes on the study in general: Each seasonal flu vaccination may recruit only limited new T cells, authors suggested.

A single record per CDR3 protein comes from TCRdb applying MiXCR to the RT-PCR reads. The sample lists 150,000 to 200,000 distinct CDR3 sequences; roughly a tenth were seen once. V was shortened by 7 bases and J by 4 bases, with 9 bases between the two germline ends. The CDR3 has 12 amino acids. Germline loops: CDR1 SEHNR, CDR2 FQNEAQ (reference sequence). Source: non-naive T cells sorted from PBMCs, taken roughly 46 days after vaccination. V usage is TRBV7-9 and J usage is TRBJ2-3, with D unresolved. The source of this sequence is a man aged 50-59 years who received an inactivated influenza vaccine. The CDR3 region is CASMGMADTQYF. For the CDR3, the DNA is TGTGCCAGCATGGGTATGGCAGATACGCAGTATTTT.